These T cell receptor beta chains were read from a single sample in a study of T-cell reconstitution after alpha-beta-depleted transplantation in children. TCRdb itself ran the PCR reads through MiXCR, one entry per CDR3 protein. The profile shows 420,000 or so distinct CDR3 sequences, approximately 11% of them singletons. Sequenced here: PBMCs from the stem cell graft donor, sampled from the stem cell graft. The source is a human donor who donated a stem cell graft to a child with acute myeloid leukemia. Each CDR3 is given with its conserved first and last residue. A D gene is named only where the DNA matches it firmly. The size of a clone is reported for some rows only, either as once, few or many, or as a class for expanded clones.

CDR3 DNA: TGTGCCAGCTCACCCCTGGGGACAGCCACCTACAATGAGCAGTTCTTC
CDR3 protein: CASSPLGTATYNEQFF
J gene: TRBJ2-1
CDR3 length: 16
V gene: TRBV18
clone size: many
D gene: TRBD1

CDR3 DNA: TGCGCCAGCAGCTGGGGGTCCTTGGGGCCCGATGAAAAACTGTTTTTT
CDR3 protein: CASSWGSLGPDEKLFF
J gene: TRBJ1-4
CDR3 length: 16
V gene: TRBV5-1
clone size: many
D gene: -

CDR3 DNA: TGTGCCAGCAGCAGGCCCGATACTGTTAGTCTGTTCTTC
CDR3 protein: CASSRPDTVSLFF
J gene: TRBJ2-1
CDR3 length: 13
V gene: TRBV7-9
clone size: few
D gene: -

CDR3 DNA: TGTGCCACCAAGACTAGCGGGGCGGAAGAGACCCAGTACTTC
CDR3 protein: CATKTSGAEETQYF
J gene: TRBJ2-5
CDR3 length: 14
V gene: TRBV10-3
clone size: -
D gene: TRBD2

CDR3 DNA: TGTGCCAGCAACCAACAGGGGGCGAACACCGGGGAGCTGTTTTTT
CDR3 protein: CASNQQGANTGELFF
J gene: TRBJ2-2
CDR3 length: 15
V gene: TRBV7-9
clone size: -
D gene: TRBD1

CDR3 DNA: TGCGCCAGCAGCAGATCCCGGGACTACCAAGATACGCAGTATTTT
CDR3 protein: CASSRSRDYQDTQYF
J gene: TRBJ2-3
CDR3 length: 15
V gene: TRBV5-1
clone size: -
D gene: TRBD2

CDR3 DNA: TGTGCCAGCAGGGGACAGGGAGGGGTCTTTTACAATGAGCAGTTCTTC
CDR3 protein: CASRGQGGVFYNEQFF
J gene: TRBJ2-1
CDR3 length: 16
V gene: TRBV28
clone size: many
D gene: TRBD1

CDR3 DNA: TGTGCCAGCAGTTACACAGACAGGGGGCATTGGGAAGCTTTCTTT
CDR3 protein: CASSYTDRGHWEAFF
J gene: TRBJ1-1
CDR3 length: 15
V gene: TRBV6-5
clone size: -
D gene: TRBD1

CDR3 DNA: TGTGCCAGCAGCTTAGGGCAGGCCAACGAGCAGTACTTC
CDR3 protein: CASSLGQANEQYF
J gene: TRBJ2-7
CDR3 length: 13
V gene: TRBV7-2
clone size: many
D gene: -

CDR3 DNA: TGCAGTGCTAGAGACCCGGCTACGGGATTTGGTGAGCAGTTCTTC
CDR3 protein: CSARDPATGFGEQFF
J gene: TRBJ2-1
CDR3 length: 15
V gene: TRBV20-1
clone size: many
D gene: -

CDR3 DNA: TGTGCCAGCAGTACCGGCCTACAGGGGGAGACAGGGACCTTC
CDR3 protein: CASSTGLQGETGTF
J gene: TRBJ1-2
CDR3 length: 14
V gene: TRBV12-3/TRBV12-4
clone size: -
D gene: TRBD1

CDR3 DNA: TGTGCCAGCAGCGGTGGACTAGCGGGAGCGTCCGAGCAGTACTTC
CDR3 protein: CASSGGLAGASEQYF
J gene: TRBJ2-7
CDR3 length: 15
V gene: TRBV7-2
clone size: many
D gene: TRBD2

CDR3 DNA: TGCGCCAGCAGCTTCGGGACAGGGGTCCACGAGCAGTACTTC
CDR3 protein: CASSFGTGVHEQYF
J gene: TRBJ2-7
CDR3 length: 14
V gene: TRBV5-1
clone size: -
D gene: TRBD1

CDR3 DNA: TGTGCCAGCAGTTACACGATAGGGACGTTGGAGGAGACCCAGTACTTC
CDR3 protein: CASSYTIGTLEETQYF
J gene: TRBJ2-5
CDR3 length: 16
V gene: TRBV6-5
clone size: -
D gene: -

CDR3 DNA: TGTGCCAGCAGCTCAGGACTAGCGGTAACTAATGAGCAGTTCTTC
CDR3 protein: CASSSGLAVTNEQFF
J gene: TRBJ2-1
CDR3 length: 15
V gene: TRBV7-8
clone size: few
D gene: TRBD2

CDR3 DNA: TGTGCCAGCAGTTTAGGTACTAGCGGGAGTTACGAGCAGTACTTC
CDR3 protein: CASSLGTSGSYEQYF
J gene: TRBJ2-7
CDR3 length: 15
V gene: TRBV27
clone size: medium-sized
D gene: TRBD2

CDR3 DNA: TGCAGTGCTATCCCAGCGGGAGGCTACAATGAGCAGTTCTTC
CDR3 protein: CSAIPAGGYNEQFF
J gene: TRBJ2-1
CDR3 length: 14
V gene: TRBV20-1
clone size: few
D gene: TRBD2

CDR3 DNA: TGTGCCAGCAGCCAAGTTAGTGACGGGGAGCTGTTTTTT
CDR3 protein: CASSQVSDGELFF
J gene: TRBJ2-2
CDR3 length: 13
V gene: TRBV3-1
clone size: many
D gene: -

CDR3 DNA: TGTGCCAGCAGTAGGACAGGGGGGTCCCATGGCTACACCTTC
CDR3 protein: CASSRTGGSHGYTF
J gene: TRBJ1-2
CDR3 length: 14
V gene: TRBV25-1
clone size: -
D gene: TRBD1

CDR3 DNA: TGTGCCAGCAGCCAAGAACAGGGCAATCAGCCCCAGCATTTT
CDR3 protein: CASSQEQGNQPQHF
J gene: TRBJ1-5
CDR3 length: 14
V gene: TRBV7-6
clone size: many
D gene: -

CDR3 DNA: TGCAGCATTAAGGGGAGCTCCTACGAGCAGTACTTC
CDR3 protein: CSIKGSSYEQYF
J gene: TRBJ2-7
CDR3 length: 12
V gene: TRBV29-1
clone size: -
D gene: -

CDR3 DNA: TGTGCCAGCAGTCCGGGAGGGGGTGACGAGCAGTACTTC
CDR3 protein: CASSPGGGDEQYF
J gene: TRBJ2-7
CDR3 length: 13
V gene: TRBV11-3
clone size: few
D gene: TRBD2

CDR3 DNA: TGTGCCAGCGGGGACAGCTATAATGAAAAACTGTTTTTT
CDR3 protein: CASGDSYNEKLFF
J gene: TRBJ1-4
CDR3 length: 13
V gene: TRBV12-3/TRBV12-4
clone size: few
D gene: TRBD1

CDR3 DNA: TGTGCCACCACCCAAGCCAGCGGGAGTGGCTCAGATACGCAGTATTTT
CDR3 protein: CATTQASGSGSDTQYF
J gene: TRBJ2-3
CDR3 length: 16
V gene: TRBV3-1
clone size: -
D gene: TRBD2

CDR3 DNA: TGCGCCAGCTCGGGACACAATAATTCACCCCTCCACTTT
CDR3 protein: CASSGHNNSPLHF
J gene: TRBJ1-6
CDR3 length: 13
V gene: TRBV5-1
clone size: -
D gene: -

CDR3 DNA: TGCAGTGCTGGGGGGTTGTCGGGAGCTAGCACAGATACGCAGTATTTT
CDR3 protein: CSAGGLSGASTDTQYF
J gene: TRBJ2-3
CDR3 length: 16
V gene: TRBV20-1
clone size: -
D gene: -

CDR3 DNA: TGTGCCAGCAGCTTAAGGGCAGCCTACGAGCAGTACTTC
CDR3 protein: CASSLRAAYEQYF
J gene: TRBJ2-7
CDR3 length: 13
V gene: TRBV7-8
clone size: few
D gene: -